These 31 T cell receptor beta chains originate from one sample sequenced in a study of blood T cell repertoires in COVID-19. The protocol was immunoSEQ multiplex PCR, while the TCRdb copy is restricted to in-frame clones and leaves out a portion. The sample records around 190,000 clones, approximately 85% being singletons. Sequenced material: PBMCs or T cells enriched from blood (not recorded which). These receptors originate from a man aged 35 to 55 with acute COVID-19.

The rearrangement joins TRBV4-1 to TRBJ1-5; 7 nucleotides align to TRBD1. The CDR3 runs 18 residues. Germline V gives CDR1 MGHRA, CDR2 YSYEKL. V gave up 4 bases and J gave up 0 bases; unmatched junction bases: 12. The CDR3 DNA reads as TGCGCCAGCAGCCCCGGGACAGAGGGACGGCTTAGCAATCAGCCCCAGCATTTT. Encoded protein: CASSPGTEGRLSNQPQHF.

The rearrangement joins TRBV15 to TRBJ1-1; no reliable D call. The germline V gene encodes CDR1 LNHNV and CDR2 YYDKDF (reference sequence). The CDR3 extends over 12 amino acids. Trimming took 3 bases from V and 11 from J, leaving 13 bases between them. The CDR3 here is CATSSVGVGAFF. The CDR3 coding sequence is TGTGCCACCAGCAGTGTCGGGGTCGGGGCTTTCTTT.

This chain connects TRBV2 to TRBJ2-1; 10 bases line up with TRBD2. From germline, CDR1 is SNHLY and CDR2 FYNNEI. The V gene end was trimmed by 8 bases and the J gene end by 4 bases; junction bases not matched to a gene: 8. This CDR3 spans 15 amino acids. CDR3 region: CASQPSTSGYNEQFF. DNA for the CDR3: TGTGCCAGCCAGCCTTCGACTAGCGGGTACAATGAGCAGTTCTTC. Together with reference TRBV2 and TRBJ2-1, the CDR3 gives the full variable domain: EPEVTQTPSHQVTQMGQEVILRCVPISNHLYFYWYRQILGQKVEFLVSFYNNEISEKSEIFDDQFSVERPDGSNFTLKIRSTKLEDSAMYFCASQPSTSGYNEQFFGPGTRLTVL.

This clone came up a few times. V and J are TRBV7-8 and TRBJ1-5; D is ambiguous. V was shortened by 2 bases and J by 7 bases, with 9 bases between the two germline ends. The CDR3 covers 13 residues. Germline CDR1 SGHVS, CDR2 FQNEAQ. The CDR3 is CASSLTGEQPQHF. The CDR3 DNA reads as TGTGCCAGCAGCTTAACCGGGGAGCAGCCCCAGCATTTT.

The DNA of the CDR3 is TGTGCCAGCAGCATCGGTCCCTCGTACGAGCAGTACTTC. Residues: CASSIGPSYEQYF. The gene calls are TRBV7-2 and TRBJ2-7; D unresolved. Between the trimmed V and J ends, which lost 5 bases and 4 bases, there was a span of 12 bases. Germline CDR1 is SGHTA and CDR2 is FQGNSA. The CDR3 is 13 amino acids.

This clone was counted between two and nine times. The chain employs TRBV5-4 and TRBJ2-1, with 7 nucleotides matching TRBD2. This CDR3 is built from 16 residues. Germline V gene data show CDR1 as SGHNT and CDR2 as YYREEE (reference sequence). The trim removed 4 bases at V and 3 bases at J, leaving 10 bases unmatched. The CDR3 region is CASSPSSGGDYNEQFF. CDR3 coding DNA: TGTGCCAGCAGCCCCTCTAGCGGAGGGGACTACAATGAGCAGTTCTTC. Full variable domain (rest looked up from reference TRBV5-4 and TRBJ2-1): ETGVTQSPTHLIKTRGQQVTLRCSSQSGHNTVSWYQQALGQGPQFIFQYYREEENGRGNFPPRFSGLQFPNYSSELNVNALELDDSALYLCASSPSSGGDYNEQFFGPGTRLTVL.

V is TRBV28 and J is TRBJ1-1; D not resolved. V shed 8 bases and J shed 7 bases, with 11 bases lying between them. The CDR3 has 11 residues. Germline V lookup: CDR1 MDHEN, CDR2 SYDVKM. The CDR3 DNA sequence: TGTGCCAGCGCACAGAAATATGAAGCTTTCTTT. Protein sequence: CASAQKYEAFF.

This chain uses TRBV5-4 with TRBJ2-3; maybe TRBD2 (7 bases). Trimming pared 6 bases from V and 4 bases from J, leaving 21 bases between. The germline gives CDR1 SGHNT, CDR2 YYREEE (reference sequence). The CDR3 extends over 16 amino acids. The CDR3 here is CASTLWEEGGADTQYF. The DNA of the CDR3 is TGTGCCAGCACCCTTTGGGAGGAGGGGGGGGCAGATACGCAGTATTTT.

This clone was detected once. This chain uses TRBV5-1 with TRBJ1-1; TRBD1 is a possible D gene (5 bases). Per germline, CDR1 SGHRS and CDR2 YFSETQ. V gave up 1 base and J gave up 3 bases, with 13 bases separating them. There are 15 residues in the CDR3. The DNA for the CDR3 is TGCGCCAGCAGCTTGTGGGGTCTAGGGGACACTGAAGCTTTCTTT. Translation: CASSLWGLGDTEAFF.

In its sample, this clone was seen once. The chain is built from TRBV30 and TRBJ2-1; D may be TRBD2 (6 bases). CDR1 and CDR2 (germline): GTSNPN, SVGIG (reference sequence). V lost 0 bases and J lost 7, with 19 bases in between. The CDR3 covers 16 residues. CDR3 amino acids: CAWSVRRDLRGNEQFF. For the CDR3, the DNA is TGTGCCTGGAGTGTACGGCGGGACCTCCGTGGGAATGAGCAGTTCTTC.

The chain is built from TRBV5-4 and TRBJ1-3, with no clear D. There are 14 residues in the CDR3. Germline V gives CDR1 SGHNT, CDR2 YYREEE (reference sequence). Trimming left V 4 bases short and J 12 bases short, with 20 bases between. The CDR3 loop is CASSVQGAGFNIYF. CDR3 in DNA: TGTGCCAGCAGCGTCCAAGGAGCTGGGTTTAACATATATTTT.

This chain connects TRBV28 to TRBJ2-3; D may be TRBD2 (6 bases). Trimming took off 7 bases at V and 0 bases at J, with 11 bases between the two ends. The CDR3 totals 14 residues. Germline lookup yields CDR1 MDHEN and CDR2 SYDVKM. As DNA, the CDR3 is TGTGCCAGCACTTCGGGGGTTAGCACAGATACGCAGTATTTT. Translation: CASTSGVSTDTQYF.

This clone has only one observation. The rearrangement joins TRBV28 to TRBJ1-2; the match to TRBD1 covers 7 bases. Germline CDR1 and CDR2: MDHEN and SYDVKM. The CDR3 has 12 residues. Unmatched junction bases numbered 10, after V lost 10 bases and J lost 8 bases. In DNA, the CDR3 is TGTGCCATCAGAGGGGGCTCGGGAGGCTACACCTTC. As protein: CAIRGGSGGYTF.

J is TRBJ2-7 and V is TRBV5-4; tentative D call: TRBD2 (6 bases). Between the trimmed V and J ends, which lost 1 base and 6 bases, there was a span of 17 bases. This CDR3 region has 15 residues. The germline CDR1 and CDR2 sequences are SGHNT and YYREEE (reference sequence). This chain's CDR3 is CASSLFSGGTVEQYF. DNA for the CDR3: TGTGCCAGCAGCTTGTTCTCTGGGGGGACGGTCGAGCAGTACTTC.

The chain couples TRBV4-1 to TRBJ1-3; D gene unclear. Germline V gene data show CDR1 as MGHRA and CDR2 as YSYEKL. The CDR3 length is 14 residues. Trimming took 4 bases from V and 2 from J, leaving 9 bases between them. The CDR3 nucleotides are TGCGCCAGCAGCCTCAGCACAGCTGGAAACACCATATATTTT. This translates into CASSLSTAGNTIYF.

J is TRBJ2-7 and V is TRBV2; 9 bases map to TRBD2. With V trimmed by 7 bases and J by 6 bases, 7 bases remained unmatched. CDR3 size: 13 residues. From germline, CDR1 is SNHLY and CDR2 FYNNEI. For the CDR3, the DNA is TGTGCCAGCATTCCCGGACTAGCGTCCGAGCAGTACTTC. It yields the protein CASIPGLASEQYF.

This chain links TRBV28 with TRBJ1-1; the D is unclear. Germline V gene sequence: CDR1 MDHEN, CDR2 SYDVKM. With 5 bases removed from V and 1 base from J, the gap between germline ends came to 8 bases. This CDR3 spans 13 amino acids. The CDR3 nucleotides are TGTGCCAGCAGTCCCCCGGGGAACACTGAAGCTTTCTTT. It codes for CASSPPGNTEAFF.

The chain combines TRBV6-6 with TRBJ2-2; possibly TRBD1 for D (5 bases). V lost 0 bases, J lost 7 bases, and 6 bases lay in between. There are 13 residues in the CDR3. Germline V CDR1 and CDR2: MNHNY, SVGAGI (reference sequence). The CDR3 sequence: CASSYSQGGELFF. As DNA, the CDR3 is TGTGCCAGCAGTTACTCTCAGGGCGGGGAGCTGTTTTTT.

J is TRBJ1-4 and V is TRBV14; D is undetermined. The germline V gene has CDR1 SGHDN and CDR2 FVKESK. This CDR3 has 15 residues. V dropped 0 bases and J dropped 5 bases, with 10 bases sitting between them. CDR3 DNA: TGTGCCAGCAGCCAAGACTGGGCGGGGAATGAAAAACTGTTTTTT. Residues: CASSQDWAGNEKLFF.

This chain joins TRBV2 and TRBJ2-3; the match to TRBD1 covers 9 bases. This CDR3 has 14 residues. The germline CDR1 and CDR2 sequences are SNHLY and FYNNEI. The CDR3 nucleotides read TGTGCTAGAAATGGGGACAGGGATAGAGATACGCAGTATTTT. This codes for CARNGDRDRDTQYF.

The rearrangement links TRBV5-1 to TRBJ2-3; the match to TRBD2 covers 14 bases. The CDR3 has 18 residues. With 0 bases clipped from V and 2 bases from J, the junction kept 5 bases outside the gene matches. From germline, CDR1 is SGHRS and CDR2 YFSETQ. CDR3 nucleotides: TGCGCCAGCAGCTTGGGGAGGACTAGCGGGGGGTACACAGATACGCAGTATTTT. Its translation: CASSLGRTSGGYTDTQYF.

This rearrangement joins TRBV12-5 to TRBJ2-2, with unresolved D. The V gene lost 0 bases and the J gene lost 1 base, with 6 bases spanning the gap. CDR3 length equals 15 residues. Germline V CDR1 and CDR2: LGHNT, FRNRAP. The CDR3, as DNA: TGTGCTAGTGGTTTGGTACTGCAGAACACCGGGGAGCTGTTTTTT. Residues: CASGLVLQNTGELFF.

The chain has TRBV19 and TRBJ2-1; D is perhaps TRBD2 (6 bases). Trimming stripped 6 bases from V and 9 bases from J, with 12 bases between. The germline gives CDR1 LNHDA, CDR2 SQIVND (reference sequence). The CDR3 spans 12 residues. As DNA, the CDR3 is TGTGCCAGTAGCGCACTAGCTACTGAGCAGTTCTTC. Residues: CASSALATEQFF.

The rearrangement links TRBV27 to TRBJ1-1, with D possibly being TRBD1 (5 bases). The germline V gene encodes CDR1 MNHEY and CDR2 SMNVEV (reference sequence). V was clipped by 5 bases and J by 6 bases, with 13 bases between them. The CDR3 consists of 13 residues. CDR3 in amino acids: CASSLPGGAEAFF. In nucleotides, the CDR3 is TGTGCCAGCAGTCTCCCTGGGGGGGCTGAAGCTTTCTTT.

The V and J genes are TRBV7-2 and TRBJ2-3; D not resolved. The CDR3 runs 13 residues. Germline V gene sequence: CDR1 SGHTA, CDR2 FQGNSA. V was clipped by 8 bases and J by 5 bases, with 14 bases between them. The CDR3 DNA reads TGTGCCAGCCATCACTCCAGAGGAGATACGCAGTATTTT. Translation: CASHHSRGDTQYF. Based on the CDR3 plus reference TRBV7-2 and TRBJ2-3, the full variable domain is GAGVSQSPSNKVTEKGKDVELRCDPISGHTALYWYRQSLGQGLEFLIYFQGNSAPDKSGLPSDRFSAERTGGSVSTLTIQRTQQEDSAVYLCASHHSRGDTQYFGPGTRLTVL.

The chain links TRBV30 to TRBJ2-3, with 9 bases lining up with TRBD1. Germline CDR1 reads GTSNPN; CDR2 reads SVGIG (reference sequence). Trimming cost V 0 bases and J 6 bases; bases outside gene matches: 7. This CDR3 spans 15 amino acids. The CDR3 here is CAWSVQTGGADTQYF. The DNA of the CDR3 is TGTGCCTGGAGTGTACAGACAGGGGGAGCGGATACGCAGTATTTT.

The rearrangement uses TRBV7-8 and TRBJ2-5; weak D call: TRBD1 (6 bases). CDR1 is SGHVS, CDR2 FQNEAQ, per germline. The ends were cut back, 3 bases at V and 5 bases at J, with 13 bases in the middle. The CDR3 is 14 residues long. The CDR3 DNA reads TGTGCCAGCAGCTTCGGCAGGGGCGGCGAGACCCAGTACTTC. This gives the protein CASSFGRGGETQYF.

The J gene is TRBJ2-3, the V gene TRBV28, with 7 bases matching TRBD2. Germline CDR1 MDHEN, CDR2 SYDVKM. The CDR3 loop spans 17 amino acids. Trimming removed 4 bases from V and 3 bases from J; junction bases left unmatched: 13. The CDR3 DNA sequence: TGTGCCAGCAGTTCTATCCTTAGCGGGTGGGGGACAGATACGCAGTATTTT. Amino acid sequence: CASSSILSGWGTDTQYF.

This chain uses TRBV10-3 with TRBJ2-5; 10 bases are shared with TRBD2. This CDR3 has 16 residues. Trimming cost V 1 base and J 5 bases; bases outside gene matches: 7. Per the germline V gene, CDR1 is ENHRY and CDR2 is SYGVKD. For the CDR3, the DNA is TGTGCCATCAGTGAGTTTACTAGCGGGGATGGGGAGACCCAGTACTTC. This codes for CAISEFTSGDGETQYF.

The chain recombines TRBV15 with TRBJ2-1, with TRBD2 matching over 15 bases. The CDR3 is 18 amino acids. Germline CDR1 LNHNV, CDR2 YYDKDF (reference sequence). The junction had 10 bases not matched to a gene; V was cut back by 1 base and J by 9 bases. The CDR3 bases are TGTGCCACCAGCAGAGCTCTAGGGGGGACTAGCGGGAGGATTGAGCAGTTCTTC. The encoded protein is CATSRALGGTSGRIEQFF.

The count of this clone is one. The CDR3 bases are TGTGCCTGGAGTGGGCTAGCGTCTATCTTCTTC. Protein: CAWSGLASIFF. The V call is TRBV30, the J call TRBJ2-1; TRBD2 might be the D (6 bases). Trimming removed 1 base from V and 16 bases from J, with 14 bases in between. The CDR3 loop spans 11 amino acids. Germline V gene sequence: CDR1 GTSNPN, CDR2 SVGIG (reference sequence).